These 26 T cell receptor beta chains came from one sample sequenced in a study of identical twins. From the 5' RACE reads, TCRdb called clonotypes with MiXCR, one entry per CDR3 protein. Among 350,000 or so distinct CDR3 sequences listed, around 9% were seen once. The specimen was naive T cells sorted from blood. The receptors here all came from a woman in her 50s in good health.

The rearrangement uses TRBV20-1 and TRBJ2-2, with D perhaps TRBD1 or TRBD2 (5 bases each). The germline V and J ends were trimmed by 4 bases and 1 base, with 13 bases remaining between them. The CDR3 spans 15 residues. CDR1 is DFQATT and CDR2 is SNEGSKA in the germline V gene (reference sequence). CDR3 DNA: TGCAGTGCTATAGGGGCCCGGGGGAACACCGGGGAGCTGTTTTTT. Translating gives CSAIGARGNTGELFF.

At least ten counts were recorded for this clonotype. The rearrangement uses TRBV29-1 and TRBJ2-2; 10 bases are a match to TRBD2. The germline CDR1 and CDR2 sequences are SQVTM and ANQGSEA. The CDR3 runs to 14 residues. J was trimmed by 4 bases and V by 6 bases; bases with no gene match: 5. The CDR3 sequence: CSVASGGGTGELFF. DNA of the CDR3: TGCAGCGTGGCTAGCGGGGGCGGCACCGGGGAGCTGTTTTTT.

This clonotype was seen at least ten times. The J gene is TRBJ2-2, the V gene TRBV12-3 or TRBV12-4; possible D gene TRBD2, 5 bases. There are 14 residues in the CDR3. Trimming removed 6 bases from V and 1 base from J, with 9 bases in between. The CDR3 DNA reads TGTGCCAGCAGCCGGGGTCAGAACACCGGGGAGCTGTTTTTT. As protein: CASSRGQNTGELFF.

The CDR3 reads CASRGQGHEQYV. For the CDR3, the DNA is TGTGCCAGCAGGGGACAGGGCCACGAGCAGTACGTC. The chain is built from TRBV2 and TRBJ2-7; 9 nucleotides align to TRBD1. CDR3 size: 12 residues. V shed 6 bases, J shed 5 bases, and the junction held 2 bases outside the gene matches. The germline CDR1 and CDR2 sequences are SNHLY and FYNNEI.

This clonotype was picked up many times. The gene calls are TRBV12-3 or TRBV12-4 and TRBJ2-3; the D gene is possibly TRBD1 (6 bases). The V end lost 3 bases, the J end lost 4 bases, and 11 bases lay between the germline ends. This CDR3 is 14 amino acids long. In DNA, the CDR3 is TGTGCCAGCAGTTTGACAGGCACCGCAGATACGCAGTATTTT. It translates to CASSLTGTADTQYF.

V and J are TRBV3-1 and TRBJ1-2, with 7 bases lining up with TRBD1. The V and J ends lost 4 bases and 9 bases, in that order; junction bases with no gene match: 8. The CDR3 totals 13 residues. In germline, CDR1 is LGHDT, CDR2 YNNKEL (reference sequence). This CDR3 is CASSLGQTLSYTF. The CDR3 DNA follows: TGTGCCAGCAGCCTGGGACAGACGTTGAGCTACACCTTC. Full variable domain (rest looked up from reference TRBV3-1 and TRBJ1-2): DTAVSQTPKYLVTQMGNDKSIKCEQNLGHDTMYWYKQDSKKFLKIMFSYNNKELIINETVPNRFSPKSPDKAHLNLHINSLELGDSAVYFCASSLGQTLSYTFGSGTRLTVV.

J is TRBJ1-1 and V is TRBV7-9, with unresolved D. V lost 0 bases to trimming and J lost 4 bases, with 3 bases between them. The CDR3 totals 12 residues. Germline CDR1 is SEHNR and CDR2 is FQNEAQ (reference sequence). The CDR3 protein is CASSLAATEAFF. As DNA, the CDR3 is TGTGCCAGCAGCTTAGCGGCCACTGAAGCTTTCTTT.

This chain links TRBV5-1 with TRBJ2-1; D unresolved. From germline, CDR1 is SGHRS and CDR2 YFSETQ. This CDR3 comprises 16 residues. V lost 0 bases, J lost 0 bases, and 10 bases lay in between. CDR3 DNA: TGCGCCAGCAGCTTGGATCCGTTTAGCTCCTACAATGAGCAGTTCTTC. Amino acid sequence: CASSLDPFSSYNEQFF.

This clonotype was seen ten or more times. The chain joins TRBV20-1 to TRBJ2-5, with a weak D call TRBD1 (5 bases). Trimming removed 5 bases at V and 5 bases at J, with 15 bases between. Per the germline V gene, CDR1 is DFQATT and CDR2 is SNEGSKA (reference sequence). The CDR3 is made up of 13 amino acids. CDR3 bases: TGCAGTGCTCTCTTGGGGCCCCGGGAGACCCAGTACTTC. Protein product: CSALLGPRETQYF.

This clonotype was found a few times. The V gene is TRBV18, the J gene TRBJ2-2; D possibly corresponds to TRBD2 (6 bases). This CDR3 contains 14 residues. The V end was cut by 8 bases, the J end by 4 bases, with 14 bases between. Germline-derived CDR1 and CDR2 are KGHSH and LQKENI. The CDR3 sequence is CASLPGSGTGELFF. CDR3 DNA sequence: TGTGCCAGCCTCCCCGGGAGTGGCACCGGGGAGCTGTTTTTT.

This clonotype appeared a few times. The rearrangement uses TRBV10-2 and TRBJ2-3, with D perhaps TRBD2 (6 bases). The V end lost 6 bases, the J end lost 2 bases, and 18 bases lay between the germline ends. The V gene's germline CDR1 is WSHSY and CDR2 SAAADI. This CDR3 has 16 amino acids. CDR3 protein: CASSDFSGSHTDTQYF. The CDR3, as DNA: TGCGCCAGCAGCGACTTTAGCGGTTCACACACAGATACGCAGTATTTT.

This clonotype was picked up many times. This chain connects TRBV24-1 to TRBJ1-2; a possible D gene is TRBD1 (5 bases). Trimming pared 7 bases from V and 0 bases from J, leaving 14 bases between. Germline assignment: CDR1 KGHDR and CDR2 SFDVKD. The CDR3 contains 15 residues. The CDR3 sequence: CATSSGLQANYGYTF. In DNA, the CDR3 is TGTGCCACCAGCTCGGGACTACAAGCTAACTATGGCTACACCTTC.

The gene calls are TRBV5-1 and TRBJ2-3, with 9 bases fitting TRBD2. CDR1 is SGHRS, CDR2 YFSETQ, per germline. CDR3 length equals 16 residues. The ends lost 0 bases at V and 7 bases at J; junction bases unmatched: 9. CDR3 coding DNA: TGCGCCAGCAGCTTGGAGGTGTCTAGCGGGATCAATACGCAGTATTTT. Amino acid sequence: CASSLEVSSGINTQYF.

This clonotype was counted many times. V gene TRBV6-6 combines with J gene TRBJ2-4; D unresolved. From germline, CDR1 is MNHNY and CDR2 SVGAGI (reference sequence). This CDR3 region has 14 residues. V was shortened by 2 bases and J by 0 bases, with 5 bases between the two germline ends. In DNA form, the CDR3 reads TGTGCCAGCAGTTACAGCGTAGCCAAAAACATTCAGTACTTC. Translating gives CASSYSVAKNIQYF.

This clonotype was seen at least ten times. This sequence joins TRBV3-1 and TRBJ2-2; TRBD2 aligns across 13 bases. Germline assignment: CDR1 LGHDT and CDR2 YNNKEL (reference sequence). V was clipped by 4 bases and J by 5 bases; unmatched bases: 7. The CDR3 covers 17 residues. In DNA, the CDR3 is TGTGCCAGCAGCCTCGGGACTAGCGGGATAAGTACCGGGGAGCTGTTTTTT. Translated: CASSLGTSGISTGELFF.

This clonotype has just a few counts. J is TRBJ2-5 and V is TRBV5-1; 12 bases fit TRBD2. The junction had 0 bases not matched to a gene; V was cut back by 3 bases and J by 0 bases. The CDR3 extends over 15 amino acids. Germline V gene data show CDR1 as SGHRS and CDR2 as YFSETQ. In DNA, the CDR3 is TGCGCCAGCAGCTCTAGCGGGAGGGACCAAGAGACCCAGTACTTC. Residues: CASSSSGRDQETQYF.

The sample holds a few counts of this clonotype. The V call is TRBV5-1, the J call TRBJ2-2; 9 bases agree with TRBD1. From germline, CDR1 is SGHRS and CDR2 YFSETQ. CDR3 length: 17 amino acids. After removal of 0 bases from V and 4 bases from J, the junction contained 7 bases not matched to a gene. The CDR3 region is CASSLEGTGSVTGELFF. In DNA form, the CDR3 reads TGCGCCAGCAGCTTGGAAGGGACAGGGTCTGTCACCGGGGAGCTGTTTTTT.

This clonotype turned up a few times. This rearrangement joins TRBV3-1 to TRBJ2-1; possible D gene TRBD2, 6 bases. Germline loops: CDR1 LGHDT, CDR2 YNNKEL (reference sequence). Trimming stripped 1 base from V and 8 bases from J, with 24 bases between. The CDR3 has 18 amino acids. The CDR3 nucleotides are TGTGCCAGCAGCCAAGTTGTTGGCAGGGAGGCACCCAATGATGAGCAGTTCTTC. Protein: CASSQVVGREAPNDEQFF.

This clonotype appeared a few times. The genes are TRBV12-3 or TRBV12-4 and TRBJ2-7, with 7 bases fitting TRBD2. CDR3 length: 14 residues. Trimming cost V 4 bases and J 10 bases; bases outside gene matches: 13. The CDR3 bases are TGTGCCAGCAGTTACCAACCGGGACTATTTGTTCAGTACTTC. Translation gives CASSYQPGLFVQYF.

This clonotype has more than one count but fewer than ten. The rearrangement links TRBV7-8 to TRBJ1-2; no definite D call. Trimming shortened V by 1 base and J by 4 bases, and 10 bases separated the two germline ends. The CDR3 contains 14 residues. The germline V gene encodes CDR1 SGHVS and CDR2 FQNEAQ. This CDR3 reads CASSLVLGSYGYTF. CDR3 in DNA: TGTGCCAGCAGCTTAGTCTTGGGGTCCTATGGCTACACCTTC.

This clonotype was found a few times. The rearrangement uses TRBV7-3 and TRBJ2-6, with 11 bases identical to TRBD2. The CDR3 extends over 22 amino acids. Germline CDR1 SGHTA, CDR2 FQGTGA. Trimming cost V 1 base and J 2 bases; bases outside gene matches: 16. CDR3 sequence (DNA): TGTGCCAGCAGCTTAAGGACTAGCGGGCTGCCCGGGGGGTTCCCTGGGGCCAACGTCCTGACTTTC. It encodes CASSLRTSGLPGGFPGANVLTF.

This clonotype has at least ten counts. CDR3 bases: TGTGCCAGCAGTTTAAATCAGCCCCAGCATTTT. Its translation: CASSLNQPQHF. The chain has TRBV12-3 or TRBV12-4 and TRBJ1-5, with unresolved D. The germline V and J ends were trimmed by 2 bases and 4 bases, with 0 bases remaining between them. This CDR3 contains 11 residues.

V is TRBV21-1 and J is TRBJ2-2; the DNA was not compared with TRBD1, the D call given in the table. TRBV21-1 is a pseudogene locus. The CDR3 is 18 amino acids. The chain's CDR3 is CASSKIQGARISAGELFF. CDR3 coding DNA: TGTGCCAGCAGCAAAATACAGGGGGCGCGGATTTCGGCCGGGGAGCTGTTTTTT.

This clonotype was seen a handful of times. The chain recombines TRBV7-9 with TRBJ1-6, with 9 positions matching TRBD1. CDR3 length: 16 residues. Germline CDR1 SEHNR, CDR2 FQNEAQ (reference sequence). V shed 0 bases and J 7 bases; nucleotides not matched to a gene: 4. Here the CDR3 DNA reads TGTGCCAGCAGCTTAGCCTCGGGACAGGGAAATTCACCCCTCCACTTT. This encodes CASSLASGQGNSPLHF.

The CDR3 region is CASSPGTGHGYTF. For the CDR3, the DNA is TGTGCCAGCAGCCCCGGGACAGGGCATGGCTACACCTTC. V usage is TRBV7-9 and J usage is TRBJ1-2; TRBD1 aligns across 9 bases. Germline CDR1 reads SEHNR; CDR2 reads FQNEAQ (reference sequence). V was clipped by 5 bases and J by 6 bases; unmatched bases: 4. The CDR3 is 13 amino acids.

This clonotype was counted ten times or more. The chain joins TRBV12-3 or TRBV12-4 to TRBJ2-5; D gene uncertain. The V end lost 3 bases, the J end lost 2 bases, and 13 bases lay between the germline ends. The CDR3 is 15 amino acids. The CDR3 DNA reads TGTGCCAGCAGTTTTGGGCAAATACTACAAGAGACCCAGTACTTC. Amino acids: CASSFGQILQETQYF.